The 15 T cell receptor beta chains below all came from one sample that was sequenced in a study of tumor-infiltrating lymphocytes in primary liver carcinoma. Extraction of RNA together with DNA used roughly 20-33 mg of unsorted bulk tissue. TCR beta cDNA came from approximately 490 ng total RNA, primed with a constant-region primer. Generation of the TCR beta libraries relied on three nested multiplex PCR rounds using slightly modified ARM-PCR. A C-beta reverse primer was combined with TRBV1-TRBV30 forward primers in the first two PCR rounds, and each round had approximately 10 cycles. TCRdb itself ran the multiplex PCR reads through MiXCR, one entry per CDR3 protein. The table includes 50,000 or so distinct CDR3 sequences, around 77% detected once. Material for sequencing was liver tumor tissue from sampling region 5. Subset specified: tumor region T5, tumor centre. The receptors here all came from a man in his forties with primary liver carcinoma and hepatitis B virus infection.

As to this clonotype: Mismatch with germline at one junction end may stem from a read error. This rearrangement joins TRBV11-1 to TRBJ2-7; 7 bases line up with TRBD1. The length of the CDR3 is 17 residues. Germline V gives CDR1 SGHAT, CDR2 FQDESV (reference sequence). The DNA of the CDR3 is TGTGTCAGCAGCTTAGGACAGGCGGGTGAAAGCTCCTACGAGCAGTACTTC. Translating it yields CVSSLGQAGESSYEQYF.

The chain links TRBV5-1 to TRBJ1-1; D is uncertain. This CDR3 region has 16 residues. Trimming removed 2 bases from V and 1 base from J, with 15 bases in between. Germline V gene sequence: CDR1 SGHRS, CDR2 YFSETQ. The CDR3: CASSLRIGNANTEAFF. CDR3 DNA sequence: TGCGCCAGCAGCTTAAGGATCGGGAACGCGAACACTGAAGCTTTCTTT.

For this clonotype: The junction shows a germline mismatch at one end, possibly a read error. CDR3: CTSSHGAADKLEQYF. The CDR3, as DNA: TGTACCAGCAGCCATGGGGCAGCGGACAAGCTCGAGCAGTACTTC. The V and J genes are TRBV4-2 and TRBJ2-7; D may match TRBD1 or TRBD2 (5 bases each). Germline lookup yields CDR1 LGHNA and CDR2 YNFKEQ. The CDR3 extends over 15 amino acids.

With regard to this clonotype: A much more abundant neighbour one base away suggests this may be a read error. The chain links TRBV21-1 to TRBJ2-5; TRBD2 is the table's D call, not checked against the DNA. TRBV21-1 is recorded as a pseudogene. The CDR3 length is 16 residues. The CDR3 DNA reads TGTGCCAGCAGCAAAGTTGATGAGGTAGCGCAAGAGACCCAGTACTTC. It is translated as CASSKVDEVAQETQYF.

A note on this clonotype: The missing conserved phenylalanine or tryptophan at the end of this CDR3 makes a read error likely. The rearrangement joins TRBV5-5 to TRBJ1-2, with a weak D call TRBD1 (5 bases). V dropped 6 bases and J dropped 7 bases, with 16 bases sitting between them. The CDR3 length is 13 residues. Germline CDR1 and CDR2: SGHKS and YYEKEE (reference sequence). The CDR3 nucleotides are TGTGCCAGCATGGTGCCGGGACCTTCTGGCTACACCTTA. Its translation: CASMVPGPSGYTL.

In regard to this clonotype: One junction end disagrees with the germline gene, perhaps due to a read error. This chain joins TRBV4-3 and TRBJ1-2, with D perhaps TRBD1 (5 bases). The CDR3 length is 16 residues. Germline lookup yields CDR1 LGHNA and CDR2 YSLEER. The CDR3 region is CTSSQERDGAIYDYTF. As DNA, the CDR3 is TGCACCAGCAGCCAGGAAAGGGACGGAGCTATTTATGACTACACCTTC.

In its sample, this clonotype was seen many times. This rearrangement joins TRBV28 to TRBJ1-1, with 8 bases matching TRBD1. The J segment lost 5 bases and the V segment lost 3 bases, leaving 11 bases of the junction unmatched. Germline-derived CDR1 and CDR2 are MDHEN and SYDVKM. This CDR3 is 16 amino acids long. The chain's CDR3 is CASSFVVTGEGTEAFF. CDR3 nucleotide sequence: TGTGCCAGCAGTTTCGTTGTGACAGGGGAGGGGACTGAAGCTTTCTTT.

In regard to this clonotype: This CDR3 is missing its conserved last phenylalanine or tryptophan, likely due to a read error. The CDR3 is CSGGTSGLNEQFI. CDR3 nucleotide sequence: TGTAGCGGGGGGACTAGCGGGCTCAATGAGCAGTTCATC. The chain combines TRBV29-1 with TRBJ2-1; 12 nucleotides agree with TRBD2. This CDR3 is built from 13 residues. Looked up from germline, CDR1 is SQVTM and CDR2 is ANQGSEA.

As regards this clonotype: This may stem from a read error, because a much larger clone lies one nucleotide away. This is likely a read error, given that the CDR3 carries no conserved phenylalanine or tryptophan at its end. Because the CDR3's place on the DNA is in doubt, the DNA is left out and the CDR3 is given as listed by TCRdb. The rearrangement links TRBV30 to TRBJ1-1. Inclusive of both ends, the CDR3 amounts to 13 amino acids. CDR1 and CDR2 from the germline V gene are GTSNPN and SVGIG (reference sequence). This chain's CDR3 is CAWRFVMNTETFS.

About this clonotype itself: An end of the junction does not agree with germline; a read error may underlie this. This chain connects TRBV14 to TRBJ2-7; D ambiguous. The CDR3 is 15 residues long. The V gene's germline CDR1 is SGHDN and CDR2 FVKESK. CDR3 sequence: CVSNREHPFNYEQYF. The CDR3 DNA reads TGTGTCAGCAACCGAGAACACCCTTTCAATTACGAGCAGTACTTC.

Concerning this clonotype: One end of the junction varies from germline; a read error may be responsible. The rearrangement uses TRBV6-6 and TRBJ1-1, with D perhaps TRBD1 (5 bases). This CDR3 has 13 residues. Germline loops: CDR1 MNHNY, CDR2 SVGAGI (reference sequence). CDR3 region: CASSTGGTIEAFF. The CDR3, as DNA: TGTGCCAGCAGCACAGGTGGGACTATTGAAGCCTTCTTT.

V is TRBV29-1 and J is TRBJ2-5, with D unresolved. The CDR3 contains 12 residues. CDR1 and CDR2 (germline): SQVTM, ANQGSEA. This CDR3 is CRALGYQETQYF. The CDR3 coding sequence is TGCAGGGCTTTGGGGTACCAAGAGACCCAGTACTTC. The full variable domain, rest sourced from reference TRBV29-1 and TRBJ2-5, is SAVISQKPSRDICQRGTSLTIQCQVDSQVTMMFWYRQQPGQSLTLIATANQGSEATYESGFVIDKFPISRPNLTFSTLTVSNMSPEDSSIYLCRALGYQETQYFGPGTRLLVL.

The chain links TRBV6-2 or TRBV6-3 to TRBJ2-1; 7 nucleotides line up with TRBD2. V lost 4 bases, J lost 6 bases, and 9 bases stayed unmatched. The CDR3 has 15 residues. CDR1 and CDR2 (germline): MNHEY, SVGEGT. CDR3 nucleotides: TGTGCCAGCAGTTGCACGGCGGGAGATCTCAATGAGCAGTTCTTC. This gives the protein CASSCTAGDLNEQFF.

The gene calls are TRBV6-2 or TRBV6-3 and TRBJ2-5; unclear D gene. This CDR3 is 11 amino acids long. CDR1 and CDR2 (germline): MNHEY, SVGEGT. V shed 9 bases and J shed 5 bases, with 10 bases lying between them. The CDR3 spells CARTQPETQYF. In nucleotides, the CDR3 is TGTGCCAGGACTCAACCCGAGACCCAGTACTTC.

With respect to this clonotype: A junction boundary mismatches the germline segment, possibly from a read error. The genes are TRBV6-5 and TRBJ2-2; TRBD2 aligns across 11 bases. From germline, CDR1 is MNHEY and CDR2 SVGAGI. The CDR3 has 18 residues. CDR3 in amino acids: CASGYSLAGGPDPGELFF. The CDR3 region has the DNA TGTGCCAGCGGTTACAGTCTAGCGGGAGGCCCTGATCCCGGGGAGCTGTTTTTT.